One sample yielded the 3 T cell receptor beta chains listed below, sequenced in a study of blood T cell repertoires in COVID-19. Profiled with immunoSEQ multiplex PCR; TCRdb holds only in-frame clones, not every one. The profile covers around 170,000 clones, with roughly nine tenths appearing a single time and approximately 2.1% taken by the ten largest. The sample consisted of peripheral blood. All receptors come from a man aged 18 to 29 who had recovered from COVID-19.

DNA of the CDR3: TGTGCCAGCAGCGTAGCAGGGGGGCCCGGCCTCGGGAATGAAAAACTGTTTTTT. It yields the protein CASSVAGGPGLGNEKLFF. The V call is TRBV9, the J call TRBJ1-4; 7 nucleotides line up with TRBD1. CDR3 length: 18 amino acids. The V segment lost 0 bases and the J segment 5 bases; nucleotides outside the gene matches: 13. CDR1 and CDR2 (germline): SGDLS, YYNGEE.

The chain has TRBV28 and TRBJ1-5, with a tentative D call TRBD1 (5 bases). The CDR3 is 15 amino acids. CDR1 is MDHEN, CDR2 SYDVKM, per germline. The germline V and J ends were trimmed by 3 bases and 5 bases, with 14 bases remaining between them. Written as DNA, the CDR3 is TGTGCCAGCAGTTTTCAAGAAACGGGGGATCAGCCCCAGCATTTT. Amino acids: CASSFQETGDQPQHF.

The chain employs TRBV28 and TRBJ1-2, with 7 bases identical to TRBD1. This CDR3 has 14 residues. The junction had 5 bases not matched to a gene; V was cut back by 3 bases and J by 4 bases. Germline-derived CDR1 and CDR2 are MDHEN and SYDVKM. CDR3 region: CASSLGPGGYGYTF. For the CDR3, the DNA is TGTGCCAGCAGTTTGGGGCCAGGGGGCTATGGCTACACCTTC.